These 3 T cell receptor beta chains were sequenced from one sample in a study of metastatic and nonmetastatic thyroid tumors (dated by TCRdb to the early 2020s). Before undergoing thyroid surgery, none of the patients had been given any kind of treatment. Libraries came from PCR. These reads were obtained on an Illumina HiSeq 4000. Using fastp trimming at Q25 and MiXCR clonotype assembly, TCRdb reanalyzed the public sequencing data and kept in-frame beta chains. The sample table holds approximately 90,000 clones, of which roughly 8.6% were seen once. The ten top clones hold 8.8% of the sample. Sequencing was performed on blood. The receptors here all came from a female donor with papillary thyroid cancer or a benign thyroid nodule (not recorded which). Some clones in this sample may be carry-over from other donors' samples.

At least ten counts were recorded for this clone. This chain links TRBV6-1 with TRBJ2-1; the match to TRBD1 covers 9 bases. V shed 5 bases and J 7 bases; nucleotides not matched to a gene: 6. The germline V gene has CDR1 MNHNS and CDR2 SASEGT. The CDR3 is made up of 14 amino acids. CDR3 sequence: CASSNEDRGNEQFF. CDR3 nucleotides: TGTGCCAGCAGTAACGAGGACAGGGGAAATGAGCAGTTCTTC.

This clone was found many times. The rearrangement uses TRBV2 and TRBJ1-5, with TRBD1 as a possible D gene (5 bases). Trimming removed 4 bases at V and 2 bases at J, with 15 bases between. The CDR3 loop spans 16 amino acids. Germline values: CDR1 SNHLY, CDR2 FYNNEI. DNA of the CDR3: TGTGCCAGCAGTGCAGACAGCCTTGGGGGCAATCAGCCCCAGCATTTT. Translated, it gives CASSADSLGGNQPQHF.

This clone was seen at least ten times. The rearrangement uses TRBV27 and TRBJ2-7; D perhaps matches TRBD2 (5 bases). CDR1 is MNHEY, CDR2 SMNVEV, per germline (reference sequence). The V and J ends lost 0 bases and 2 bases respectively, with 5 bases between them. This CDR3 region has 13 residues. The CDR3 is CASSLSGAYEQYF. In DNA form, the CDR3 reads TGTGCCAGCAGTTTATCCGGGGCCTACGAGCAGTACTTC.